Listed below are T cell receptor beta chains from one sample, sequenced in a study of shared clonotypes between healthy human individuals. Clones were sequenced by immunoSEQ multiplex PCR, and TCRdb holds only the in-frame ones, with some missing. The sample carries about 470,000 clones, around 79% recorded once. Material: PBMCs. The receptor source for this set is a woman in her thirties or forties in good health. Some clones in this sample may be carry-over from other donors' samples. Each CDR3 is given with its conserved first and last residue. The D gene is left open where the match is weak. The listing skips clone size in some rows; elsewhere it reads once, few, many or a size class.

D gene	J gene	CDR3 length	clone size	V gene	CDR3 DNA	CDR3 protein
TRBD2	TRBJ2-7	14	.	TRBV5-1	TGCGCCAGCAGTCGGCTAGCGGACTCCTACGAGCAGTACTTC	CASSRLADSYEQYF
.	TRBJ2-1	12	few	TRBV6-5	TGTGCCAGCACCGACATGTATAATGAGCAGTTCTTC	CASTDMYNEQFF
TRBD1	TRBJ2-2	13	.	TRBV7-3	TGTGCCAGCAGTCGCGACAGGGCCGGGGAGCTGTTTTTT	CASSRDRAGELFF
TRBD2	TRBJ2-7	20	.	TRBV4-1	TGCGCCAGCAGCCAAGAGACTAGCGGGAGAGCGGAGGACCCAATATGCGAGCAGTACTTC	CASSQETSGRAEDPICEQYF
.	TRBJ2-7	15	.	TRBV18	TGTGCCAGCTCACCACCTGGACTTTCCTTCTACGAGCAGTACTTC	CASSPPGLSFYEQYF
.	TRBJ2-5	16	.	TRBV28	TGTGCCAGCGGTGGGACCGGGGGGCGCATGACAGAGACCCAGTACTTC	CASGGTGGRMTETQYF
.	TRBJ1-1	14	.	TRBV6-4	TGTGCCAGCAGGCCTACGTACAGGGACACTGAAGCTTTCTTT	CASRPTYRDTEAFF
TRBD1	TRBJ2-6	18	.	TRBV28	TGTGCCAGCAAGTTTAGGGGGACAGGTATCTCTGGGGCCAACGTCCTGACTTTC	CASKFRGTGISGANVLTF
.	TRBJ2-7	16	once	TRBV6-1	TGTGCCAGCAGTGAAGCCGGAAAAAGGTTCCCCTACGAGCAGTACTTC	CASSEAGKRFPYEQYF
.	TRBJ2-5	15	.	TRBV28	TGTGCCAGCAGTCTCCCGGGACAAGCTCAAGAGACCCAGTACTTC	CASSLPGQAQETQYF
.	TRBJ2-7	14	.	TRBV10-3	TGTGCCACCGCCTCGGCGGTCCTCTCCTACGAGCAGTACTTC	CATASAVLSYEQYF
.	TRBJ2-7	15	few	TRBV28	TGTGCCAGCAGTTCCCACGGGCTAGCCTCCTACGAGCAGTACTTC	CASSSHGLASYEQYF
.	TRBJ2-7	13	.	TRBV7-9	TGTGCCAGCAGCCTCGAGGTCACCTACGAGCAGTACTTC	CASSLEVTYEQYF
.	TRBJ1-2	14	.	TRBV28	TGTGCCAGCAGACGTACCGGGACAAAGTATGGCTACACCTTC	CASRRTGTKYGYTF
TRBD2	TRBJ2-1	15	.	TRBV5-4	TGTGCCAGCAGCAAAGCGGGAGGGCTGTACAATGAGCAGTTCTTC	CASSKAGGLYNEQFF
TRBD1	TRBJ2-1	15	.	TRBV18	TGTGCCAGCTCACCGGACAGGGAAACGTACAATGAGCAGTTCTTC	CASSPDRETYNEQFF
.	TRBJ1-2	13	.	TRBV30	TGTGCCTGGAGTGTTGGGGGTGACTATGGCTACACCTTC	CAWSVGGDYGYTF
.	TRBJ1-1	12	once	TRBV27	TGTGCCAGCAGGGCCATTAACACTGAAGCTTTCTTT	CASRAINTEAFF
.	TRBJ2-7	16	.	TRBV27	TGTGCCAGCAGTTTAGCCGCAGGGCTGACGGACTACGAGCAGTACTTC	CASSLAAGLTDYEQYF
.	TRBJ2-5	17	.	TRBV14	TGTGCTAGCAGCCGAAAGGAGTCTACAGCTATCCAAGAGACCCAGTACTTC	CASSRKESTAIQETQYF